This T cell receptor (beta chain) was retrieved from a study of blood T cell repertoires in COVID-19. Cohort 3 donors counted as recovered after two negative PCRs, clearance, or resolved symptoms. Germline CDR1 reads SGHKS; CDR2 reads YYEKEE (reference sequence). The CDR3 runs 15 residues. With 4 bases removed from V and 4 bases from J, the gap between germline ends came to 14 bases. Original processing notes: By means of reference gene primer amplification, nucleated cell counts were estimated. Repertoires were generated with immunoSEQ multiplex PCR, while TCRdb's copy carries only in-frame clones and drops some. That table furnishes V, J and clone size, whereas the DNA furnished D and trimming. Of fewer than 500,000 clones in the sample, around 87% were seen once.

This TCR came from a man aged 25 to 40 who had recovered from COVID-19. Sequencing was carried out using PBMCs or T cells enriched from blood (not recorded which). The chain carries TRBV5-5 and TRBJ1-4; a possible D gene is TRBD1 (6 bases). The CDR3 nucleotides are TGTGCCAGCAGCACGACAGGCAACCATAATGAAAAACTGTTTTTT. It codes for CASSTTGNHNEKLFF.